Presented here are 27 T cell receptor beta chains from one specimen sequenced in a study of blood T cell repertoires in COVID-19. Assay used: immunoSEQ multiplex PCR; TCRdb lists only in-frame clones, some missing. The sample holds around 460,000 clones, roughly 90% seen once. Sequencing was performed on peripheral blood. The receptors originated from a man in his late teens or twenties with COVID-19, enrolled during active disease.

This chain links TRBV5-1 with TRBJ2-7; 7 bases line up with TRBD2. The CDR3 totals 16 residues. Trimming cost V 0 bases and J 3 bases; bases outside gene matches: 9. Germline CDR1 SGHRS, CDR2 YFSETQ. CDR3 region: CASSLVVSGLGYEQYF. Here the CDR3 DNA reads TGCGCCAGCAGCTTGGTAGTTAGCGGGTTAGGCTACGAGCAGTACTTC.

The rearrangement links TRBV5-1 to TRBJ2-1; weak D call: TRBD2 (6 bases). V was cut by 4 bases and J by 6 bases, with 26 bases left in between. Germline assignment: CDR1 SGHRS and CDR2 YFSETQ. The CDR3 contains 18 residues. In DNA form, the CDR3 reads TGCGCCAGCAGCCGGATACCATCTAGCGCCCAAAGGGGCAATGAGCAGTTCTTC. Encoded protein: CASSRIPSSAQRGNEQFF.

The rearrangement uses TRBV7-9 and TRBJ2-3, with unresolved D. The CDR3 spans 13 residues. Germline V gene sequence: CDR1 SEHNR, CDR2 FQNEAQ (reference sequence). Trimming cost V 6 bases and J 6 bases, with 13 bases left between them. For the CDR3, the DNA is TGTGCCAGCAGGGGTCAGCGTCGGGATACGCAGTATTTT. Amino acids: CASRGQRRDTQYF. Together with reference TRBV7-9 and TRBJ2-3, the CDR3 gives the full variable domain: DTGVSQNPRHKITKRGQNVTFRCDPISEHNRLYWYRQTLGQGPEFLTYFQNEAQLEKSRLLSDRFSAERPKGSFSTLEIQRTEQGDSAMYLCASRGQRRDTQYFGPGTRLTVL.

The V call is TRBV5-6, the J call TRBJ1-2; no definite D call. Trimming took 3 bases from V and 8 from J, leaving 8 bases between them. CDR3 length: 11 amino acids. Germline values: CDR1 SGHDT, CDR2 YYEEEE. CDR3 in amino acids: CASSSSAGYTF. In DNA form, the CDR3 reads TGTGCCAGCAGCTCCTCTGCGGGCTACACCTTC.

The chain uses TRBV30 and TRBJ1-6; D is possibly TRBD1 (5 bases). V lost 1 base and J lost 9, with 10 bases in between. Germline assignment: CDR1 GTSNPN and CDR2 SVGIG (reference sequence). The CDR3 is 13 residues long. The CDR3 DNA sequence: TGTGCCTGGAGTGGACAGCGTAGTTCACCCCTCCACTTT. It is translated as CAWSGQRSSPLHF.

The table lists this clone with a few counts. V and J are TRBV7-9 and TRBJ2-6, with 10 bases that match TRBD1. Germline V gene lookup returns CDR1 SEHNR and CDR2 FQNEAQ (reference sequence). With 4 bases clipped from V and 4 bases from J, the junction kept 13 bases outside the gene matches. The CDR3 is 19 amino acids. CDR3 residues: CASSSVHAGTGVGANVLTF. The CDR3 DNA follows: TGTGCCAGCAGCTCGGTCCACGCCGGGACAGGGGTAGGGGCCAACGTCCTGACTTTC.

J is TRBJ1-4 and V is TRBV11-1, with D perhaps matching TRBD1 (5 bases). Germline lookup yields CDR1 SGHAT and CDR2 FQDESV (reference sequence). The CDR3 extends over 16 amino acids. Trimming shortened V by 0 bases and J by 6 bases, and 14 bases separated the two germline ends. The CDR3 DNA is TGTGCCAGCAGCTTAGCGTCGGAAGGGGAGGATGAAAAACTGTTTTTT. It encodes CASSLASEGEDEKLFF.

J is TRBJ1-2 and V is TRBV28, with D possibly TRBD1 on 6 matching bases. This CDR3 is 16 amino acids long. V lost 4 bases and J 5 bases, leaving 20 bases between the germline ends. Germline loops: CDR1 MDHEN, CDR2 SYDVKM. CDR3 region: CASSSSSGHPGYGYTF. In DNA form, the CDR3 reads TGTGCCAGCAGTTCCTCCTCGGGACACCCAGGGTATGGCTACACCTTC.

V usage is TRBV18 and J usage is TRBJ2-1; D uncertain. The CDR3 has 14 residues. Germline CDR1 is KGHSH and CDR2 is LQKENI. V lost 6 bases to trimming and J lost 2 bases, with 11 bases between them. The DNA for the CDR3 is TGTGCCAGCTCCAGAAGCGAAACCTACAATGAGCAGTTCTTC. Translation: CASSRSETYNEQFF.

The CDR3 loop is CAIAGGLTDTQYF. The CDR3 DNA follows: TGTGCCATAGCGGGAGGGCTCACAGATACGCAGTATTTT. The chain joins TRBV10-3 to TRBJ2-3, with 10 bases aligning to TRBD2. The CDR3 is 13 amino acids. V trimming: 9 bases; J trimming: 2 bases; junction bases outside the gene matches: 2. Germline assignment: CDR1 ENHRY and CDR2 SYGVKD.

The genes are TRBV14 and TRBJ2-2; D gene ambiguous. The CDR3 is 14 amino acids. Germline V gives CDR1 SGHDN, CDR2 FVKESK. V was cut by 0 bases and J by 5 bases, with 7 bases left in between. Here the CDR3 reads CASSQEWATGELFF. DNA for the CDR3: TGTGCCAGCAGCCAAGAATGGGCGACCGGGGAGCTGTTTTTT.

Only a few counts were recorded for this clone. The rearrangement joins TRBV11-2 to TRBJ2-7, with TRBD2 matching over 7 bases. This CDR3 region has 14 residues. Germline CDR1 is SGHAT and CDR2 is FQNNGV. The trim removed 5 bases at V and 1 base at J, leaving 5 bases unmatched. DNA of the CDR3: TGTGCCAGCAGCCTTCTAGCGGTTTCCTACGAGCAGTACTTC. It is translated as CASSLLAVSYEQYF.

The V and J genes are TRBV4-2 and TRBJ2-7; 9 nucleotides match TRBD2. V dropped 3 bases and J dropped 0; count of bases not matched to a gene: 9. The CDR3 sequence is 17 residues long. Germline V gene data show CDR1 as LGHNA and CDR2 as YNFKEQ. CDR3 DNA: TGTGCCAGCAGCCATGGAAATCTAGCGGGGACCTCCTACGAGCAGTACTTC. Its protein product is CASSHGNLAGTSYEQYF.

This clone was recorded only once. This chain links TRBV5-6 with TRBJ1-6; TRBD1 agrees at 12 bases. Trimming removed 4 bases from V and 5 bases from J; junction bases left unmatched: 4. The CDR3 contains 16 residues. CDR1 and CDR2 (germline): SGHDT, YYEEEE. The CDR3 bases are TGTGCCAGCAGCCGGGACAGGGGGCGAGATAATTCACCCCTCCACTTT. It translates to CASSRDRGRDNSPLHF.

The table lists this clone with a count of one. This chain uses TRBV3-1 (or the pseudogene TRBV3-2) with TRBJ1-1; D gene unclear. The germline V gene has CDR1 LGHDT and CDR2 YNNKEL (reference sequence). Trimming left V 7 bases short and J 5 bases short, with 11 bases between. The CDR3 consists of 12 residues. The CDR3 region has the DNA TGTGCCAGCATCTCCGCGGGGACTGAAGCTTTCTTT. Amino acids: CASISAGTEAFF.

This rearrangement joins TRBV4-2 to TRBJ1-6; maybe TRBD1 (6 bases). The germline V gene encodes CDR1 LGHNA and CDR2 YNFKEQ. Trimming pared 4 bases from V and 7 bases from J, leaving 23 bases between. This CDR3 is 18 amino acids long. The CDR3 region has the DNA TGTGCCAGCAGCCCCTACGCTATACAGGGCGTATCGAATTCACCCCTCCACTTT. The encoded protein is CASSPYAIQGVSNSPLHF.

V and J are TRBV2 and TRBJ2-7; 9 bases line up with TRBD1. Germline V gene data show CDR1 as SNHLY and CDR2 as FYNNEI. The trim removed 5 bases at V and 6 bases at J, leaving 5 bases unmatched. The CDR3 is 13 residues long. CDR3 amino acids: CASSQDRGFEQYF. In DNA, the CDR3 is TGTGCCAGCAGTCAAGACAGGGGGTTCGAGCAGTACTTC.

This rearrangement joins TRBV27 to TRBJ2-6, with 8 bases matching TRBD1. V was clipped by 9 bases and J by 2 bases; unmatched bases: 3. The CDR3 has 14 residues. Germline V lookup: CDR1 MNHEY, CDR2 SMNVEV (reference sequence). CDR3 coding DNA: TGTGCCAGTCAACAGGGGGCTGGGGCCAACGTCCTGACTTTC. Translated, it gives CASQQGAGANVLTF.

The chain couples TRBV19 to TRBJ1-2, with D unresolved. This CDR3 region has 11 residues. Looked up from germline, CDR1 is LNHDA and CDR2 is SQIVND (reference sequence). Trimming shortened V by 10 bases and J by 4 bases, and 10 bases separated the two germline ends. The chain's CDR3 is CATWEPYGYTF. CDR3 DNA: TGTGCCACCTGGGAGCCCTATGGCTACACCTTC.

The rearrangement uses TRBV7-2 and TRBJ2-2; 7 nucleotides agree with TRBD1. Per the germline V gene, CDR1 is SGHTA and CDR2 is FQGNSA. J lost 0 bases, V lost 5 bases, and 6 bases had no gene match. CDR3 length equals 16 residues. The CDR3 is CASSLRGQSNTGELFF. CDR3 DNA sequence: TGTGCCAGCAGCCTACGGGGACAGTCGAACACCGGGGAGCTGTTTTTT.

The chain employs TRBV11-2 and TRBJ2-3; 10 bases are a match to TRBD2. CDR3 length equals 15 residues. V shed 6 bases and J 4 bases; nucleotides not matched to a gene: 7. Per germline, CDR1 SGHAT and CDR2 FQNNGV. CDR3 in DNA: TGTGCCAGCAGGGTAACTAGCGGGGCGGCAGATACGCAGTATTTT. This sequence encodes CASRVTSGAADTQYF.

The J gene is TRBJ2-7, the V gene TRBV27, with D unclear. V lost 4 bases and J lost 4, with 17 bases in between. Germline V gene data show CDR1 as MNHEY and CDR2 as SMNVEV (reference sequence). The CDR3 totals 15 residues. The CDR3 reads CASSSYPYLQYEQYF. As DNA, the CDR3 is TGTGCCAGCAGTTCCTATCCCTACCTACAGTACGAGCAGTACTTC.

In regard to this clone: Other DNA sequences in this sample translate to the same CDR3. The rearrangement joins TRBV5-5 to TRBJ2-7; 8 bases are shared with TRBD1. Per the germline V gene, CDR1 is SGHKS and CDR2 is YYEKEE (reference sequence). This CDR3 spans 14 amino acids. Trimming at V came to 3 bases and at J to 2 bases, leaving 4 bases not matched to a gene. The chain's CDR3 is CASSSGTGTYEQYF. Here the CDR3 DNA reads TGTGCCAGCAGCTCCGGGACAGGAACCTACGAGCAGTACTTC. Together with reference TRBV5-5 and TRBJ2-7, the CDR3 gives the full variable domain: DAGVTQSPTHLIKTRGQQVTLRCSPISGHKSVSWYQQVLGQGPQFIFQYYEKEERGRGNFPDRFSARQFPNYSSELNVNALLLGDSALYLCASSSGTGTYEQYFGPGTRLTVT.

The V gene is TRBV5-1, the J gene TRBJ1-4, with 7 bases lining up with TRBD1. The CDR3 extends over 16 amino acids. The V segment lost 4 bases and the J segment 5 bases; nucleotides outside the gene matches: 11. CDR1 is SGHRS, CDR2 YFSETQ, per germline. CDR3: CASSVTTGYRNEKLFF. The CDR3 DNA reads TGCGCCAGCAGCGTAACGACAGGGTATAGAAATGAAAAACTGTTTTTT. Based on the CDR3 plus reference TRBV5-1 and TRBJ1-4, the full variable domain is KAGVTQTPRYLIKTRGQQVTLSCSPISGHRSVSWYQQTPGQGLQFLFEYFSETQRNKGNFPGRFSGRQFSNSRSEMNVSTLELGDSALYLCASSVTTGYRNEKLFFGSGTQLSVL.

The V and J genes are TRBV5-6 and TRBJ1-2; 8 nucleotides align to TRBD1. Germline V CDR1 and CDR2: SGHDT, YYEEEE. The trim removed 4 bases at V and 8 bases at J, leaving 4 bases unmatched. This CDR3 spans 12 amino acids. CDR3 sequence: CASSPTGEGYTF. The CDR3 nucleotides are TGTGCCAGCAGCCCGACAGGGGAAGGCTACACCTTC.

The chain uses TRBV5-4 and TRBJ2-3, with TRBD2 identical over 14 bases. The germline CDR1 and CDR2 sequences are SGHNT and YYREEE (reference sequence). CDR3 length equals 17 residues. The V gene end was trimmed by 4 bases and the J gene end by 2 bases; junction bases not matched to a gene: 6. DNA of the CDR3: TGTGCCAGCAGCCGCATGGGACTAGCGGGGGCCACAGATACGCAGTATTTT. Encoded protein: CASSRMGLAGATDTQYF.

The chain recombines TRBV4-1 with TRBJ2-7; D is uncertain. Germline V lookup: CDR1 MGHRA, CDR2 YSYEKL. There are 15 residues in the CDR3. V was clipped by 1 base and J by 0 bases, with 10 bases between them. In nucleotides, the CDR3 is TGCGCCAGCAGCCAAGCTCTGTTCAGCTCCTACGAGCAGTACTTC. Encoded protein: CASSQALFSSYEQYF.